This TCR beta chain stems from a study of shared clonotypes between healthy human individuals. The data were produced by immunoSEQ multiplex PCR, yet TCRdb's version contains in-frame clones alone and is incomplete. The data hold nearly 2 million clones, with around 96% observed a single time. Broader study findings: Across a few donors, naive CD4 shared 5% to 6.5%, naive CD8 about 3.2%, memory CD4 roughly 2.4%, memory CD8 0.4% to 0.5%.

Naive CD8 cells comprised CD45RO-negative, CCR7-positively selected cells, excluding terminally differentiated effector memory CD45RA+ cells. Remarks on this clone: Its target is unknown. Relative to the germline gene, one junction end is altered; a read error may explain this.

CDR1 SGHNT and CDR2 YYREEE come from the germline V gene (reference sequence). CDR3 size: 11 residues. This receptor was obtained from a man aged 18 to 29 in good health. This chain joins TRBV5-4 and TRBJ1-1, with 7 positions matching TRBD1. What was sequenced was naive CD8+ T cells sorted from blood. The CDR3 coding sequence is TGCGCCACGATGACAGGGATTGAAGCTTTCTTT. This gives the protein CATMTGIEAFF.